Here is one T cell receptor (beta chain) with its context. Sequencing used immunoSEQ multiplex PCR; TCRdb keeps in-frame clones, though not all of them. The top ten hold around 4.7% of the sample, which has tens of thousands of clones, 70% to 85% seen once. The data belong to a study of immune evolution from preneoplasia to lung adenocarcinoma. Trimming removed 4 bases at V and 5 bases at J, with 15 bases between. The germline gives CDR1 SQVTM, CDR2 ANQGSEA. The CDR3 is made up of 13 amino acids. The sequenced material came from FFPE invasive lung adenocarcinoma tissue. The rearrangement links TRBV29-1 to TRBJ2-7; D could derive from TRBD1 or TRBD2 (5 bases each). The receptor was derived from a person between 60 and 70 years old with lung adenocarcinoma. CDR3 sequence reads: CSVVRGLGNEQYF. For the CDR3, the DNA is TGCAGCGTTGTGAGGGGCCTCGGGAACGAGCAGTACTTC.